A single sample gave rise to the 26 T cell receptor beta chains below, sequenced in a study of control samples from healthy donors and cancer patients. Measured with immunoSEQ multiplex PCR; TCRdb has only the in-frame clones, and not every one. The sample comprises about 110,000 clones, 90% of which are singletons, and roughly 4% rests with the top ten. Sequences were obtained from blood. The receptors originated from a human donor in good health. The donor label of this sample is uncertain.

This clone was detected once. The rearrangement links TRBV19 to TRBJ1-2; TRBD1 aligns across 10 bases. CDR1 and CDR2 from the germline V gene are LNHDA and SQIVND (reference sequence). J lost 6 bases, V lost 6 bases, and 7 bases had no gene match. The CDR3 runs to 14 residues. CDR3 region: CASRTSGTGDGYTF. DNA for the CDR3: TGTGCCAGTAGAACCTCCGGGACAGGGGATGGCTACACCTTC.

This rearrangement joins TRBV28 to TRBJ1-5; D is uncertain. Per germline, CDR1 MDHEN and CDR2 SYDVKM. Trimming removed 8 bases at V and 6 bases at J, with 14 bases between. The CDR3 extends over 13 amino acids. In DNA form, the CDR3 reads TGTGCCAGCCGGGAGGGAACGGTTCAGCCCCAGCATTTT. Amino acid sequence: CASREGTVQPQHF. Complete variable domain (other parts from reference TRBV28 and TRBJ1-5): DVKVTQSSRYLVKRTGEKVFLECVQDMDHENMFWYRQDPGLGLRLIYFSYDVKMKEKGDIPEGYSVSREKKERFSLILESASTNQTSMYLCASREGTVQPQHFGDGTRLSIL.

CDR3 coding DNA: TGTGCCTGGACTCGGACTAGCGGGTCCGGGGAGCTGTTTTTT. Translation gives CAWTRTSGSGELFF. The chain links TRBV30 to TRBJ2-2; TRBD2 agrees at 11 bases. CDR3 length: 14 residues. Germline CDR1 reads GTSNPN; CDR2 reads SVGIG (reference sequence). J gave up 6 bases and V 4 bases, and 4 bases lay outside the gene matches.

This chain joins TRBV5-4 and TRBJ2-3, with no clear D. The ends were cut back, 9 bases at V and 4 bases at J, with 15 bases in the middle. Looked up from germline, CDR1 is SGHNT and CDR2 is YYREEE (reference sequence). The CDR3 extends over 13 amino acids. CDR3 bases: TGTGCCACCTCCGAAGTATTATCAGATACGCAGTATTTT. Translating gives CATSEVLSDTQYF.

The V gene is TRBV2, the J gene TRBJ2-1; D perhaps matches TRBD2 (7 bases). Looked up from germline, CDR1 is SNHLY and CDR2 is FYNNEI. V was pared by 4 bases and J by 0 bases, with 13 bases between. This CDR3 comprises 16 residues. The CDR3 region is CASSGGGPSSYNEQFF. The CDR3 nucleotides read TGTGCCAGCAGTGGGGGGGGGCCGAGCTCCTACAATGAGCAGTTCTTC.

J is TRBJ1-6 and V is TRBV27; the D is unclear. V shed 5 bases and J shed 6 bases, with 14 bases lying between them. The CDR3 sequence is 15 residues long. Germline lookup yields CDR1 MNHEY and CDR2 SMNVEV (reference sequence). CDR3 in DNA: TGTGCCAGCAGTCACCCCCCGGACGGTAATTCACCCCTCCACTTT. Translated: CASSHPPDGNSPLHF.

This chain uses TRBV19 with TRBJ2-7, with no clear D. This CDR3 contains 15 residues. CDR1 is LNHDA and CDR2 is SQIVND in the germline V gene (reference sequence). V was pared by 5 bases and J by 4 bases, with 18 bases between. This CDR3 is CASSPIAASAYEQYF. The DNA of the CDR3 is TGTGCCAGTAGTCCGATCGCGGCTTCAGCTTACGAGCAGTACTTC.

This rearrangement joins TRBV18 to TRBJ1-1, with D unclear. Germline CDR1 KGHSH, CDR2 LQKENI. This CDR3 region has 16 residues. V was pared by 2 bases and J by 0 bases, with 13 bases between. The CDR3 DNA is TGTGCCAGCTCACCAGGGCCGCTCCAGATGAACACTGAAGCTTTCTTT. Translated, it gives CASSPGPLQMNTEAFF.

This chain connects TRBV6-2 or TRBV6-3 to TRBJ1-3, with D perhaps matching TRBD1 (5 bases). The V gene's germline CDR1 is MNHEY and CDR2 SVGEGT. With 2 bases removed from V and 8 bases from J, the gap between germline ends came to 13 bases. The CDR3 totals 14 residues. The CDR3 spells CASSYPGGRDTIYF. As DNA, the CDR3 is TGTGCCAGCAGTTACCCGGGGGGGAGAGACACCATATATTTT.

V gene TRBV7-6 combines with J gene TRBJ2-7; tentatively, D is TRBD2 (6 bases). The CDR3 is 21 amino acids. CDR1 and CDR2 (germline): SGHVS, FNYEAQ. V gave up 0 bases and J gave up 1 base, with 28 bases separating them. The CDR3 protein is CASSLARVWGGAGLLSYEQYF. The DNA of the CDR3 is TGTGCCAGCAGCTTAGCCCGAGTTTGGGGCGGTGCGGGGCTTCTGTCCTACGAGCAGTACTTC.

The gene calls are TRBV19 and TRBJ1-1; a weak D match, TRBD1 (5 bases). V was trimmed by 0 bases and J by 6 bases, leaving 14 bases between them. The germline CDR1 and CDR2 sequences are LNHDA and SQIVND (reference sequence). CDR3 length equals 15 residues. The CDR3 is CASSIDWGMGAEAFF. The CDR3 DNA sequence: TGTGCCAGTAGTATAGATTGGGGGATGGGGGCTGAAGCTTTCTTT.

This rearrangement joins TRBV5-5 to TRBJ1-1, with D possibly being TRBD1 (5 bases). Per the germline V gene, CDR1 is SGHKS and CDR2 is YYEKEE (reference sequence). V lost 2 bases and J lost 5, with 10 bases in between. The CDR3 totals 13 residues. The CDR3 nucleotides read TGTGCCAGCAGCTTCGGGGGTGGGACTGAAGCTTTCTTT. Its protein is CASSFGGGTEAFF.

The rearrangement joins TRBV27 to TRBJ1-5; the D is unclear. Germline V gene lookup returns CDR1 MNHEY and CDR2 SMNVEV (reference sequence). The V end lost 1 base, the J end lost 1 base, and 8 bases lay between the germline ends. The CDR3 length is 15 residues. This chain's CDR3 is CASSLYGSSNQPQHF. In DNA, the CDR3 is TGTGCCAGCAGTTTATATGGCTCCAGCAATCAGCCCCAGCATTTT.

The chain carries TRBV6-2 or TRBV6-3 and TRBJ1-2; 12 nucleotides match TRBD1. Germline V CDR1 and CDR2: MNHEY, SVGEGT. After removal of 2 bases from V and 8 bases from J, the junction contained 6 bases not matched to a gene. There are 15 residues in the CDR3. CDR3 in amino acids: CASSYPGQGASGYTF. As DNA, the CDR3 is TGTGCCAGCAGTTACCCGGGACAGGGGGCGAGCGGCTACACCTTC.

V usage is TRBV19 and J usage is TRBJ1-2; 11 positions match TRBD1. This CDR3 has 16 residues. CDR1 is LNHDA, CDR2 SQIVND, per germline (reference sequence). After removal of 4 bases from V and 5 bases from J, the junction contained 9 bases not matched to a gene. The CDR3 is CASSSRRTGGEYGYTF. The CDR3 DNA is TGTGCCAGTAGTAGCCGCCGGACAGGGGGCGAGTATGGCTACACCTTC.

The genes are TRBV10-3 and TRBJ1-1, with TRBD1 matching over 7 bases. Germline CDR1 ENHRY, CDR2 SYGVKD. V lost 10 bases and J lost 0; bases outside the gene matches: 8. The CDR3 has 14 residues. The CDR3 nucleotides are TGTGCCACCCAGGGACAGCGCATGAACACTGAAGCTTTCTTT. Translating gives CATQGQRMNTEAFF.

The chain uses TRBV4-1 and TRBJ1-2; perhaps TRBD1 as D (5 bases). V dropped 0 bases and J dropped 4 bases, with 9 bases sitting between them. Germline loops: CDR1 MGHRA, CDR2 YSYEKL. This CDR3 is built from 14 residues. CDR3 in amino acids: CASSQDATVYGYTF. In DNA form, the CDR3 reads TGCGCCAGCAGCCAAGATGCGACAGTCTATGGCTACACCTTC.

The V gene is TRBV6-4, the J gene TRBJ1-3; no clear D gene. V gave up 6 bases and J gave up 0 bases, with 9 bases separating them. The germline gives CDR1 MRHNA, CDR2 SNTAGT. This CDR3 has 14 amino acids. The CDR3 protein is CASRPDGSGNTIYF. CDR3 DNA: TGTGCCAGCAGACCAGACGGCTCTGGAAACACCATATATTTT.

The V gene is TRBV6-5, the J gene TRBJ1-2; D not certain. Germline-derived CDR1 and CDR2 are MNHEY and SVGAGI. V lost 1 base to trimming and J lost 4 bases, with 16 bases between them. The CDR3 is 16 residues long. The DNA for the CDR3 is TGTGCCAGCAGTTACTTCCGTTTGGAGGGCCTCTATGGCTACACCTTC. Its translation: CASSYFRLEGLYGYTF.

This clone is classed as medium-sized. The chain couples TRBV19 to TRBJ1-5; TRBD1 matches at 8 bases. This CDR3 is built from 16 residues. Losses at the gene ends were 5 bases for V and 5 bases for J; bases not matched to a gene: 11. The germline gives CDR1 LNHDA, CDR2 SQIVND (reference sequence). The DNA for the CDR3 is TGTGCCAGTAGTCCTGGGACAGGACAATGGGATCAGCCCCAGCATTTT. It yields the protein CASSPGTGQWDQPQHF.

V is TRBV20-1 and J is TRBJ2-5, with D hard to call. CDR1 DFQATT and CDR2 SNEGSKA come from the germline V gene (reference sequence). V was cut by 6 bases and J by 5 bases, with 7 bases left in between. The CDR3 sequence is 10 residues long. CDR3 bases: TGCAGTGCCTTTCGGGAGACCCAGTACTTC. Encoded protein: CSAFRETQYF.

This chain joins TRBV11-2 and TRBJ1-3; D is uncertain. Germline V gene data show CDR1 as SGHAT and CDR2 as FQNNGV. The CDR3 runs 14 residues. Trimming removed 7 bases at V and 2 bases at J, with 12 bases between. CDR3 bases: TGTGCCAGCACAGCCGAGACTCCTGGAAACACCATATATTTT. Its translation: CASTAETPGNTIYF.

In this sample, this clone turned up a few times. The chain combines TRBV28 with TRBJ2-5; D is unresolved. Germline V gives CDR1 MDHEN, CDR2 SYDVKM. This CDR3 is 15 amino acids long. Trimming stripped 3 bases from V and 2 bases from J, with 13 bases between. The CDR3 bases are TGTGCCAGCAGTTTCGGTGGTAACCCTCAAGAGACCCAGTACTTC. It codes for CASSFGGNPQETQYF.

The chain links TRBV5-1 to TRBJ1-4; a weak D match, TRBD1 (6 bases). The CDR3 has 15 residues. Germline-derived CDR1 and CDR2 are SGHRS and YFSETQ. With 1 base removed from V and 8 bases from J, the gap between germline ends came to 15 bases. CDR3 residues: CASSLPGGGEEKLFF. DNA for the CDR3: TGCGCCAGCAGCTTGCCCGGGGGCGGTGAGGAAAAACTGTTTTTT.

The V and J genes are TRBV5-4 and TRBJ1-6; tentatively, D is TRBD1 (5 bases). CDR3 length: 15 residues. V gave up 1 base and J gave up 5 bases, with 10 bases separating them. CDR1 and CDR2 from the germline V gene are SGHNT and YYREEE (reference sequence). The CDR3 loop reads CASSLIGVHNSPLHF. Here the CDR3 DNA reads TGTGCCAGCAGCTTGATAGGGGTTCATAATTCACCCCTCCACTTT.

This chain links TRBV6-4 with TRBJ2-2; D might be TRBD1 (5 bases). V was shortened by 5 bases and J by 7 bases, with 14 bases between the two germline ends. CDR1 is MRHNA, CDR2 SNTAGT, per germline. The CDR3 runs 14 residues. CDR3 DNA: TGTGCCAGCAGTTTCAAAGGGGATGGCGGGGAGCTGTTTTTT. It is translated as CASSFKGDGGELFF.